This T cell receptor beta chain appears in the sequencing data of a study of T cell responses to AZD1222 COVID-19 vaccine. Sequencing used immunoSEQ multiplex PCR; TCRdb keeps in-frame clones, though not all of them. The sample lists roughly 100,000 clones, approximately 86% occurring once. V lost 3 bases and J 0 bases, leaving 13 bases between the germline ends. The CDR3 contains 17 residues. The germline V gene encodes CDR1 SGHTS and CDR2 YDEGEE. Concerning this clone: What it binds is not known.

Overall study findings and caveats: Close to half of spike-specific TCRs reportedly recognize unmutated variant regions.

The sequence was collected from an adult in good health. The genes are TRBV5-8 and TRBJ1-6; a weak D match, TRBD1 (5 bases). The sequencing here drew on peripheral blood, taken on day 0 of AZD1222 vaccination. The CDR3 coding sequence is TGTGCCAGCAGCTGGGGGGACTCGAGCTCCTATAATTCACCCCTCCACTTT. Translated: CASSWGDSSSYNSPLHF.